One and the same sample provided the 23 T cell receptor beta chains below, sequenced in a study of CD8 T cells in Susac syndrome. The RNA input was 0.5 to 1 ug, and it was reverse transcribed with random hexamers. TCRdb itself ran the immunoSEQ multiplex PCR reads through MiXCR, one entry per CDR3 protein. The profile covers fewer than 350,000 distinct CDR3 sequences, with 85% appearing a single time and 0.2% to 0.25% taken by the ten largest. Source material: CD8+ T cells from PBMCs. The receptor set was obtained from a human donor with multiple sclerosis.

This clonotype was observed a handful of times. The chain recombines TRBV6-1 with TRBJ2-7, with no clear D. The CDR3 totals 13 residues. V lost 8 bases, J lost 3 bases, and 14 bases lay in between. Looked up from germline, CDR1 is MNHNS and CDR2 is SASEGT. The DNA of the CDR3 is TGTGCCAGCCGGGCCCCGTACCACTACGAGCAGTACTTC. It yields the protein CASRAPYHYEQYF.

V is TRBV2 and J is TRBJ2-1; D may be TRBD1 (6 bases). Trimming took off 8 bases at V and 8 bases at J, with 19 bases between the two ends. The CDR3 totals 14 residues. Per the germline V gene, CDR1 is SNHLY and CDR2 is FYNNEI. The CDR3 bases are TGTGCCAGCGAGAGGGGGACCTTGGGGGATGAGCAGTTCTTC. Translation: CASERGTLGDEQFF.

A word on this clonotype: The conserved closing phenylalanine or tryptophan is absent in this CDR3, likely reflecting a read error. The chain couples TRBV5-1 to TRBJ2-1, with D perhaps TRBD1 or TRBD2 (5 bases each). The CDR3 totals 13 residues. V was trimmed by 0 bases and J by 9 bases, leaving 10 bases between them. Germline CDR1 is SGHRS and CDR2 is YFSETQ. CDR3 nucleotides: TGCGCCAGCAGCTTGGGAGGGACGGCTGAGCAGTTCCTC. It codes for CASSLGGTAEQFL.

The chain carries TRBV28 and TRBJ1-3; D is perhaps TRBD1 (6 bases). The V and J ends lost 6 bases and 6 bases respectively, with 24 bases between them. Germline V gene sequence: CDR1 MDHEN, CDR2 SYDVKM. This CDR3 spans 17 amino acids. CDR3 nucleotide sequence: TGTGCCAGCAGCAGGGGTTTATGGTGGGAAGTAGCAAACACCATATATTTT. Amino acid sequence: CASSRGLWWEVANTIYF.

The CDR3: CSAKIAGVSYEQYF. CDR3 DNA: TGCAGCGCCAAGATAGCGGGAGTTTCCTACGAGCAGTACTTC. V and J are TRBV29-1 and TRBJ2-7, with 9 bases lining up with TRBD2. V was pared by 7 bases and J by 1 base, with 8 bases of the junction left unmatched. The CDR3 has 14 amino acids. Looked up from germline, CDR1 is SQVTM and CDR2 is ANQGSEA.

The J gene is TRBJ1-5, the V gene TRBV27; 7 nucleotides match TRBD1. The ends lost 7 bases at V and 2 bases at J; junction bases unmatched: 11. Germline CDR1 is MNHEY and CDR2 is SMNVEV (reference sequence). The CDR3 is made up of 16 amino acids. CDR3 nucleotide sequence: TGTGCCAGCAAGGGGGCAGGGGGATATCGCAATCAGCCCCAGCATTTT. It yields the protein CASKGAGGYRNQPQHF.

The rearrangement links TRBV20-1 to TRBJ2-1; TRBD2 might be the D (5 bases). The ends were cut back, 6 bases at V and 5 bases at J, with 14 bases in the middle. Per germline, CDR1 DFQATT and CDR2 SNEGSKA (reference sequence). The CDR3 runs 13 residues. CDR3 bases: TGCAGTGCCGAACTTGAGGGAAACAATGAGCAGTTCTTC. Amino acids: CSAELEGNNEQFF.

In nucleotides, the CDR3 is TGTGCCAGCAGCTCACCGGGACTAGCGGCCTACGAGCAGTACTTC. Translating gives CASSSPGLAAYEQYF. V is TRBV4-2 and J is TRBJ2-7; 11 bases map to TRBD2. Germline loops: CDR1 LGHNA, CDR2 YNFKEQ. Trimming took 5 bases from V and 2 from J; bases not matched to a gene: 5. The CDR3 consists of 15 residues.

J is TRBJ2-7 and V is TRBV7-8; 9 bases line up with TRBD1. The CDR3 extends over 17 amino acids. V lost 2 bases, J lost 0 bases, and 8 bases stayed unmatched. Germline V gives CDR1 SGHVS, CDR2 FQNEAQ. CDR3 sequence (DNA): TGTGCCAGCAGCTTATGGGAAAAGACAGGGGGCTCCTACGAGCAGTACTTC. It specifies CASSLWEKTGGSYEQYF.

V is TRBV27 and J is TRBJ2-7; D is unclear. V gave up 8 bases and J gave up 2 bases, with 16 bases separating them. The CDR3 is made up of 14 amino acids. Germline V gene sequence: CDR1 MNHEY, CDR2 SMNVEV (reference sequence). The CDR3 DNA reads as TGTGCCAGCCAAATTCAAGAAGGACCCTACGAGCAGTACTTC. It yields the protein CASQIQEGPYEQYF.

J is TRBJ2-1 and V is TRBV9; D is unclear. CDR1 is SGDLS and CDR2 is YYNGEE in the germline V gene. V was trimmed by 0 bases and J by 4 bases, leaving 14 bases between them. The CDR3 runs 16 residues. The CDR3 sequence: CASSVAFSDGYNEQFF. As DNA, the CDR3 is TGTGCCAGCAGCGTAGCGTTTTCCGACGGATACAATGAGCAGTTCTTC.

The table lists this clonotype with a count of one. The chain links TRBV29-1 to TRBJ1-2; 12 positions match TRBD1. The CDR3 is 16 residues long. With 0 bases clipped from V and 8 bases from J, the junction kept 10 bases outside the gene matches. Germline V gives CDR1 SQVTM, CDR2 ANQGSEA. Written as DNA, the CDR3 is TGCAGCGTTGAAGATCAAGGGGGACAGGGGGCGCCCGGCTACACCTTC. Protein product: CSVEDQGGQGAPGYTF.

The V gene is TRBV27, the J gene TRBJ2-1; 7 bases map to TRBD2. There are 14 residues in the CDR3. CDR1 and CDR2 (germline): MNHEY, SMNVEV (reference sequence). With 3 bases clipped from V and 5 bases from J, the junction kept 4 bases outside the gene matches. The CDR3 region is CASSFGGGDNEQFF. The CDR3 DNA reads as TGTGCCAGCAGTTTCGGTGGGGGGGACAATGAGCAGTTCTTC.

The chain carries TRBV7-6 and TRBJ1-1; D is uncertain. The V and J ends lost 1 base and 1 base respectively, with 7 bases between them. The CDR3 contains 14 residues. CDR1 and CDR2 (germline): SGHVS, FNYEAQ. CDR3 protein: CASSLEQSNTEAFF. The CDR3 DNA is TGTGCCAGCAGCTTAGAACAGTCGAACACTGAAGCTTTCTTT.

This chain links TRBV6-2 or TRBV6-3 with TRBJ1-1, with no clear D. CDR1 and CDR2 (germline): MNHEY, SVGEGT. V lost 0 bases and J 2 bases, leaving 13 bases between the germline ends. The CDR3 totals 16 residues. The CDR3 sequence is CASSYSLDTLNTEAFF. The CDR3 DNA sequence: TGTGCCAGCAGTTACTCGCTAGACACGTTAAACACTGAAGCTTTCTTT.

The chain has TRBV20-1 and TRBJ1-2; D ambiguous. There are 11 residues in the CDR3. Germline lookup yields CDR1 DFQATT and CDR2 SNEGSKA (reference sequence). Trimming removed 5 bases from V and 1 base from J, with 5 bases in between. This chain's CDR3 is CSARDNYGYTF. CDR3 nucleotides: TGCAGTGCTCGGGATAACTATGGCTACACCTTC.

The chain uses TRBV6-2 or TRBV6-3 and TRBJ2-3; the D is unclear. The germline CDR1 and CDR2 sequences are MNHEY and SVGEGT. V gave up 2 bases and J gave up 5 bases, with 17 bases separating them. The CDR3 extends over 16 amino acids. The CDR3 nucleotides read TGTGCCAGCAGTTACAAGGCAGAATCGACGAAAGATACGCAGTATTTT. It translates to CASSYKAESTKDTQYF.

The CDR3 sequence is CASSLLAGGQPQHF. In DNA, the CDR3 is TGTGCCAGCAGTTTACTGGCAGGCGGTCAGCCCCAGCATTTT. The chain combines TRBV27 with TRBJ1-5; D is unresolved. Per germline, CDR1 MNHEY and CDR2 SMNVEV (reference sequence). V lost 2 bases to trimming and J lost 6 bases, with 11 bases between them. This CDR3 comprises 14 residues.

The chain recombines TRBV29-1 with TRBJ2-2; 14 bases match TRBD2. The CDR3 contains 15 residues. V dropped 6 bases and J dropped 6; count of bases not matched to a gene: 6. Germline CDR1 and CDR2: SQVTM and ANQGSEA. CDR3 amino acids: CSVPGLAGEPGELFF. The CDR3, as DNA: TGCAGCGTCCCGGGACTAGCGGGAGAGCCCGGGGAGCTGTTTTTT.

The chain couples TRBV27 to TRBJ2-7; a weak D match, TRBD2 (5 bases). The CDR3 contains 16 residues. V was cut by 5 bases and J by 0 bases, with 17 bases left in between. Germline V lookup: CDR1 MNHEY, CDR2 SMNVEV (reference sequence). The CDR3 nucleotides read TGTGCCAGCAGTATAGCGCCGGAGGCCCTCTCCTACGAGCAGTACTTC. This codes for CASSIAPEALSYEQYF.

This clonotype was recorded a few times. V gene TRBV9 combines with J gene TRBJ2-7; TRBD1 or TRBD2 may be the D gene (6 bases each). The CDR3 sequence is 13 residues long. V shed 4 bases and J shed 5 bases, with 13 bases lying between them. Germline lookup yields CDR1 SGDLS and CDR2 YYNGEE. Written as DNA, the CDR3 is TGTGCCAGCAGCACAAGGGGGGTGGACGAGCAGTACTTC. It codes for CASSTRGVDEQYF.

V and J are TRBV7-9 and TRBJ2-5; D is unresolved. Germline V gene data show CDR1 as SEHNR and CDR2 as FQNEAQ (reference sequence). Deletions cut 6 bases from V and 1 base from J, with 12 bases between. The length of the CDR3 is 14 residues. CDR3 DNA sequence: TGTGCCAGCAGTCCGCAAGAATTCCAAGAGACCCAGTACTTC. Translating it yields CASSPQEFQETQYF.

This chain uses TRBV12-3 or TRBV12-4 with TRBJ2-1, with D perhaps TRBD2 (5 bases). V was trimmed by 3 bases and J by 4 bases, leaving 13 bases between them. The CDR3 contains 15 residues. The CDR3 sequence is CASSFERTGYNEQFF. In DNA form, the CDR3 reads TGTGCCAGCAGTTTTGAGCGGACCGGATACAATGAGCAGTTCTTC.